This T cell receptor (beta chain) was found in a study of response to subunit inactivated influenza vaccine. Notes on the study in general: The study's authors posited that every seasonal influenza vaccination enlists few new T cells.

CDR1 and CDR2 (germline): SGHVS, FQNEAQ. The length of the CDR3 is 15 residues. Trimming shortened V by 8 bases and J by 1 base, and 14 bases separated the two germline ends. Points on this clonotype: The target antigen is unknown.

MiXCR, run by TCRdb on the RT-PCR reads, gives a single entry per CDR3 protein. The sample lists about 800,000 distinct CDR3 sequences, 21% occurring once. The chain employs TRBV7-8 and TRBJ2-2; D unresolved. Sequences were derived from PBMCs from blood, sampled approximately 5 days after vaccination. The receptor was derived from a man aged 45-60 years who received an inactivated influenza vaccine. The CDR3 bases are TGTGCCAGCCCGGCGGAAGGGATGAACACCGGGGAGCTGTTTTTT. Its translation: CASPAEGMNTGELFF.